Reported below is one T cell receptor (beta chain). Its specificity is not known. This sample was taken from a study of beta chain features in type 1 diabetes. In the study overall: Some 99 million sorted cells were examined across all samples. Overall study findings and caveats: Diminished insertions and augmented deletions at VDJ junctions characterized type 1 diabetes patients. People with Type 1 diabetes carried modestly yet significantly shorter TCRB CDR3s in all four CD4+ subsets.

Naive, central memory, regulatory and stem cell-like memory cells within the CD4+ compartment were sorted using CD45RO/CCR7/CD25/CD127/CD95/CD27. As every portion of the isolated RNA was reverse transcribed, the sequencing read expressed TCRB transcripts. TCRdb's table, derived via immunoSEQ multiplex PCR, lists solely in-frame clones and lacks some. The table includes hundreds of thousands of clones, 10% to 15% detected once. This CDR3 contains 15 residues. The V segment lost 1 base and the J segment 7 bases; nucleotides outside the gene matches: 4. Per the germline V gene, CDR1 is SEHNR and CDR2 is FQNEAQ (reference sequence).

The sample comprised naive CD4+ T cells from blood. The TCR comes from a man between 18 and 29 years old with type 1 diabetes. V gene TRBV7-9 combines with J gene TRBJ1-6, with 7 bases aligning to TRBD1. This CDR3 reads CASSLEAGGNSPLHF. The CDR3 DNA reads TGTGCCAGCAGCTTAGAGGCAGGGGGGAATTCACCCCTCCACTTT.